This T cell receptor (beta chain) came from a study of molecular identifiers for immune sequencing clone quantification listed by TCRdb under 2018. Some background on the complete study: In a replicate experiment, RNA from roughly 21,000 or 96,000 naive CD8 T cells was split into five aliquots, four of which were sequenced. This methods study used CD8 T cells to benchmark TCR RNA copy counting and molecular-identifier clustering-based TCR repertoire sequencing (MIDCIRS).

V loses 5 bases at its end and J loses 7 bases; junction bases beyond the gene matches: 11. For CDR1 and CDR2, the germline V gene (reference sequence) lists SEHNR and FQNEAQ. The CDR3 has 16 amino acids, counting the end cysteine and phenylalanine. The only DNA kept is the CDR3, 48 bases in frame from the first base. Libraries of naive CD8 T cells were generated from roughly 20,000 to 1,000,000 sorted cells, with 10%, 30% or 50% of the purified RNA used. Naive CD8 T cells, defined as CD8+CD4-CCR7+CD45RA+, were FACS-sorted into RLT Plus buffer on a BD FACSAria II. Detection sensitivity was tested by spiking Jurkat RNA equal to roughly ten TCR copies' worth into samples containing roughly 19,000-1,100,000 naive CD8 T cells. Enrichment of CD8 T cells was done with RosetteSep CD8+ T Cell Enrichment Cocktail plus Ficoll-Paque, and ACK red cell lysis came afterward. Library construction relied on PCR. Sequencing used an Illumina HiSeq 4000. Bulk TCR libraries were prepared as previously described, using TCR primers listed in Table S5. Purification of total RNA was performed with the Qiagen AllPrep DNA/RNA kit. Reads from multiple sequencing runs of the same library were pooled before analysis. For the original study's pipeline: Reads were retained only if an exact TCR constant sequence was present, and the retained reads were trimmed to 150 nt and grouped according to their 12-nt molecular barcodes. Reads inside each barcode group were sub-clustered using a 15% Levenshtein threshold, and a quality-weighted consensus sequence was constructed for each RNA molecule. Non-functional sequences were discarded, and so were lower-count sequences lying one edit away from another sequence. On the basis of fitting two negative binomial distributions, barcode sub-clusters with fewer than 20% of the maximum read count were discarded. TCRdb redid the processing of the public reads, applying fastp at Q25 and MiXCR, and retained in-frame beta chains. A single entry per CDR3 protein holds the most common genes and DNA from its merged rows. The V and J calls were not made by the authors but by TCRdb's processing. A total of tens of thousands of distinct CDR3 sequences appear in this sample, about 15% of them only once. Together, the top ten hold around 0.99% of the sample.

This clonotype was detected many times. The antigen it binds to is not known. Per-base qualities were not stored, and no clone one base away is much larger. Results the study describes overall, beyond this receptor: In CMV-specific effector cells, clones with more than 20 RNA copies accounted for over 99% of molecules, whereas in naive cells such clones accounted for under 1%. Spiked-in Jurkat TCR RNA (approximately 10 copies' worth), which is not part of the donor repertoire, was contained in the naive libraries. A single cell's worth of spiked-in Jurkat TCR RNA was reported detectable even among one million naive CD8 T cells. Modeling estimated around 3 recovered TCR RNA copies per cell, compared with about ten by digital PCR, which implies 30% to 35% capture efficiency. Highly expanded clone sizes could be underestimated if identical TCR molecules share a barcode. When barcode sub-clustering was not used, chimeric consensus sequences inflated TCR diversity, with chimeras reaching as high as 47%.

The sequence is built from TRBV7-9 and TRBJ2-2, and TRBD2 matches 9 of the central bases. The clonotype comes from a human donor in good health. Some libraries in this study had Jurkat cell RNA spiked in. The sequenced sample was naive CD8+ T cells from blood, with Jurkat cell RNA spiked in. The meaning of the sample's cell subset or site label: FACS-sorted CD8+CD4-CCR7+CD45RA+ naive T cells. The bases read TGTGCCAGCAGCCTGATACTAGCGGGCGTCGACGGGGAGCTGTTTTTT. Its protein product is CASSLILAGVDGELFF.